This record covers a single TCR beta chain. Sequencing was performed with immunoSEQ multiplex PCR; in TCRdb, only in-frame clones are kept and a portion is missing. This table holds about 140,000 clones, roughly 78% found once. This record belongs to a study of blood T cell repertoires in COVID-19. This CDR3 has 13 residues. Germline loops: CDR1 SNHLY, CDR2 FYNNEI. Trimming left V 5 bases short and J 7 bases short, with 12 bases between. The sequencing sample was made of peripheral blood. The receptor's source is a man aged 55 to 70 with acute or convalescent COVID-19. V usage is TRBV2 and J usage is TRBJ1-5; a possible D gene is TRBD1 (5 bases). The CDR3 nucleotides read TGTGCCAGCAGTCCGATTGGGGGGCAGCCCCAGCATTTT. As protein: CASSPIGGQPQHF.